This T cell receptor (beta chain) is drawn from a study of T cell responses to AZD1222 COVID-19 vaccine. The data were produced by immunoSEQ multiplex PCR, yet TCRdb's version contains in-frame clones alone and is incomplete. The table lists fewer than 70,000 clones, more than 60% of them singletons. Trimming stripped 11 bases from V and 1 base from J, with 20 bases between. CDR3 length: 15 residues. The V gene's germline CDR1 is ENHRY and CDR2 SYGVKD. For this clone: Its antigen is still unknown.

Study observations and caveats: Among spike-specific TCRs, nearly half reportedly target unmutated variant regions. Sampling captured repertoires only after the peak T cell response. Increases in Spike-specific TCR breadth and depth were seen after two AZD1222 doses.

The sequence came from an adult who received the AZD1222 COVID-19 vaccine. This chain uses TRBV10-3 with TRBJ1-1; D gene ambiguous. The sequences come from peripheral blood, collected 28 days after the second AZD1222 dose. The chain's CDR3 is CASLAGMGKNTEAFF. The DNA for the CDR3 is TGTGCCTCCCTGGCGGGGATGGGGAAGAACACTGAAGCTTTCTTT.